Each of the 8 T cell receptor beta chains below was sequenced from the same sample in a study of PD-L1 blockade in urothelial cancer. This sample's time point: peripheral blood 6 weeks after treatment start. Assay: immunoSEQ multiplex PCR; the TCRdb copy retains only in-frame clones and omits some. The sample carries approximately 91,000 clones, approximately 87% recorded once. Sequencing was performed on PBMCs, taken around atezolizumab (anti-PD-L1) treatment. The receptors derive from a man between 65 and 85 years old with urothelial cancer.

The CDR3 region has the DNA TGTGCCAGCAGTTACAGGGCAGGGGCTACTGAAGCTTTCTTT. Translation gives CASSYRAGATEAFF. This rearrangement joins TRBV6-5 to TRBJ1-1; D perhaps matches TRBD1 (6 bases). V lost 2 bases, J lost 5 bases, and 12 bases lay in between. There are 14 residues in the CDR3. Germline V gives CDR1 MNHEY, CDR2 SVGAGI.

This chain uses TRBV2 with TRBJ1-2; D may be TRBD1 (6 bases). Germline V gene data show CDR1 as SNHLY and CDR2 as FYNNEI. The CDR3 sequence is 15 residues long. The V end was cut by 5 bases, the J end by 3 bases, with 16 bases between. CDR3 sequence (DNA): TGTGCCAGCAGTCCCGACAGGAAACGAGACTATGGCTACACCTTC. Translated: CASSPDRKRDYGYTF.

This clone has just a few counts. J is TRBJ2-1 and V is TRBV19; D not resolved. Germline CDR1 LNHDA, CDR2 SQIVND (reference sequence). Trimming pared 7 bases from V and 0 bases from J, leaving 7 bases between. CDR3 length equals 13 residues. The CDR3: CASKENSYNEQFF. In nucleotides, the CDR3 is TGTGCCAGTAAGGAGAACTCCTACAATGAGCAGTTCTTC.

CDR3 DNA: TGCGCCAGCAGTCCCGGGGGAGGCCGGGCCGGGGAGCTGTTTTTT. Its protein product is CASSPGGGRAGELFF. V and J are TRBV5-1 and TRBJ2-2; tentative D call: TRBD2 (6 bases). Germline assignment: CDR1 SGHRS and CDR2 YFSETQ. Trimming stripped 5 bases from V and 6 bases from J, with 17 bases between. The CDR3 loop spans 15 amino acids.

J is TRBJ2-1 and V is TRBV11-1, with 7 bases aligning to TRBD2. V shed 6 bases, J shed 2 bases, and the junction held 1 base outside the gene matches. Germline V lookup: CDR1 SGHAT, CDR2 FQDESV (reference sequence). The length of the CDR3 is 13 residues. CDR3 sequence (DNA): TGTGCCAGCAGGGGACTAACCTACAATGAGCAGTTCTTC. This gives the protein CASRGLTYNEQFF.

This chain links TRBV10-2 with TRBJ1-1; 7 nucleotides line up with TRBD1. The CDR3 runs 13 residues. Germline V gene sequence: CDR1 WSHSY, CDR2 SAAADI. With V trimmed by 0 bases and J by 12 bases, 7 bases remained unmatched. CDR3 nucleotides: TGCGCCAGCAGTGAGTCAGGGGGCAGGGGAACTTTCTTT. Protein: CASSESGGRGTFF.

In nucleotides, the CDR3 is TGTGCCAGCAGCGTAGGAACTCTTTCTGGAAACACCATATATTTT. It encodes CASSVGTLSGNTIYF. This rearrangement joins TRBV9 to TRBJ1-3; D is unclear. The CDR3 totals 15 residues. Trimming stripped 0 bases from V and 1 base from J, with 8 bases between. The germline V gene encodes CDR1 SGDLS and CDR2 YYNGEE.

This clone was detected once. The chain is built from TRBV5-1 and TRBJ2-7; 7 bases align to TRBD1. The germline V gene has CDR1 SGHRS and CDR2 YFSETQ. CDR3 length: 15 residues. The J segment lost 0 bases and the V segment lost 4 bases, leaving 7 bases of the junction unmatched. The CDR3 DNA reads TGCGCCAGCAGCCAACCGGGACAGTCCTCCTACGAGCAGTACTTC. Amino acids: CASSQPGQSSYEQYF.